The rows below give T cell receptor beta chains drawn from one sample of a study of radiation and T cells in renal cell carcinoma. Using immunoSEQ multiplex PCR, the repertoire was profiled, and TCRdb retains in-frame clones only, with some absent. This table has about 130,000 clones, 75% to 85% appearing once. The sequencing here drew on blood, taken from a patient whose treatment included radiotherapy and nephrectomy. All receptors come from a woman aged 55-69 years with renal cell carcinoma. CDR3s include the opening cysteine and the closing phenylalanine or tryptophan. D genes are given only for firm matches. Only some rows state a clone size, as once, few, many or a class for expanded clones.

v_call	j_call	clone_size	d_call	cdr3_aa	cdr3_nt
TRBV6-5	TRBJ1-1	NA	TRBD1	CASTYPTGTGQTFF	TGTGCCAGCACGTACCCAACAGGGACAGGGCAAACTTTCTTT
TRBV11-3	TRBJ2-7	once	TRBD1	CASSLDSSGQGTHEQYF	TGTGCCAGCAGCTTAGACTCTTCAGGACAGGGTACCCACGAGCAGTACTTC
TRBV7-9	TRBJ2-6	few	NA	CASSLQGPSGANVLTF	TGTGCCAGCAGCCTCCAGGGTCCCTCTGGGGCCAACGTCCTGACTTTC
TRBV5-1	TRBJ2-7	many	NA	CASSLIFQPYEQYF	TGCGCCAGCAGCTTGATCTTTCAGCCCTACGAGCAGTACTTC
TRBV7-2	TRBJ2-1	NA	TRBD2	CASSAAASGINEQFF	TGTGCCAGCAGCGCCGCGGCGAGCGGGATTAATGAGCAGTTCTTC
TRBV29-1	TRBJ1-1	NA	NA	CSVEQGSYTEAFF	TGCAGCGTTGAACAGGGGTCGTACACTGAAGCTTTCTTT
TRBV2	TRBJ1-1	NA	NA	CASRPGLENTEAFF	TGTGCCAGCAGGCCTGGACTGGAGAACACTGAAGCTTTCTTT
TRBV6-5	TRBJ2-7	NA	TRBD1	CASSGGQGIYEQYF	TGTGCCAGCAGTGGGGGACAGGGGATCTACGAGCAGTACTTC
TRBV1	TRBJ2-5	NA	NA	CTSSQERQREGWTQYF	TGCACCAGCAGCCAAGAACGACAGCGGGAAGGGTGGACCCAGTACTTC
TRBV2	TRBJ2-3	NA	NA	CASSELSPAGDTQYF	TGTGCCAGCAGTGAACTATCTCCTGCGGGAGATACGCAGTATTTT
TRBV2	TRBJ1-1	once	NA	CATQSDRGSQNAEAFF	TGTGCCACCCAATCGGACCGCGGAAGTCAGAACGCTGAAGCTTTCTTT